This TCR beta chain was sequenced in a study of blood T cell repertoires in COVID-19. TCRdb's copy holds only in-frame clones and misses some; the assay was immunoSEQ multiplex PCR. The top ten hold under 1.3% of the sample, which has about 330,000 clones, over 75% seen once. Trimming removed 6 bases from V and 2 bases from J, with 10 bases in between. The CDR3 loop spans 14 amino acids. Germline loops: CDR1 MNHEY, CDR2 SVGAGI. Sequencing was carried out using PBMCs or T cells enriched from blood (not recorded which). The J gene is TRBJ2-2, the V gene TRBV6-5, with D possibly being TRBD2 (5 bases). This receptor was taken from a woman aged 25 to 39 who had recovered from COVID-19. In DNA form, the CDR3 reads TGTGCCAGCAGCGGGGTTTTCAACACCGGGGAGCTGTTTTTT. Translated, it gives CASSGVFNTGELFF.